The 7 T cell receptor beta chains given below trace back to one sample, sequenced in a study of CD8 T cells in ankylosing spondylitis. TCRdb used MiXCR to reprocess the 5' RACE reads, holding one entry per CDR3 protein. The sample includes about 92,000 distinct CDR3 sequences, roughly 10% seen only once; the top ten take 4% to 5.5%. Sequencing was performed on blood, either unsorted or a sorted T cell fraction (not recorded which). These receptors all stem from a male donor with ankylosing spondylitis or in good health (not recorded which).

This clonotype came up many times. The V and J genes are TRBV6-2 or TRBV6-3 and TRBJ1-2; weak D call: TRBD1 (6 bases). Looked up from germline, CDR1 is MNHEY and CDR2 is SVGEGT. CDR3 length equals 13 residues. The V end lost 0 bases, the J end lost 8 bases, and 10 bases lay between the germline ends. The CDR3 DNA sequence: TGTGCCAGCAGTTACTCCCAGGGGAAAGGCTACACCTTC. Amino acid sequence: CASSYSQGKGYTF.

This clonotype was found many times. This rearrangement joins TRBV20-1 to TRBJ1-5; no clear D gene. The germline V and J ends were trimmed by 0 bases and 3 bases, with 15 bases remaining between them. There are 16 residues in the CDR3. Germline CDR1 is DFQATT and CDR2 is SNEGSKA (reference sequence). In DNA form, the CDR3 reads TGCAGTGCTAGAGATCAAGAGGGAGACTACAATCAGCCCCAGCATTTT. Protein: CSARDQEGDYNQPQHF.

This clonotype was counted at least ten times. This sequence joins TRBV3-1 and TRBJ2-1; tentatively, D is TRBD2 (6 bases). Between the trimmed V and J ends, which lost 6 bases and 1 base, there was a span of 16 bases. From germline, CDR1 is LGHDT and CDR2 YNNKEL (reference sequence). The CDR3 is made up of 16 amino acids. In DNA, the CDR3 is TGTGCCAGCAGTCCAATTCTAGCGACATCCTACAATGAGCAGTTCTTC. The encoded protein is CASSPILATSYNEQFF.

This clonotype was observed many times. The chain couples TRBV5-1 to TRBJ1-1; TRBD1 aligns across 7 bases. Germline loops: CDR1 SGHRS, CDR2 YFSETQ. J lost 5 bases, V lost 7 bases, and 17 bases had no gene match. This CDR3 comprises 16 residues. The CDR3 region is CASHYPQGEGRTEAFF. CDR3 sequence (DNA): TGCGCCAGCCACTATCCTCAGGGGGAAGGCAGGACTGAAGCTTTCTTT.

In this sample, this clonotype turned up many times. This chain joins TRBV3-1 and TRBJ2-1; possible D gene TRBD1, 6 bases. Trimming stripped 3 bases from V and 1 base from J, with 10 bases between. The CDR3 contains 15 residues. In germline, CDR1 is LGHDT, CDR2 YNNKEL (reference sequence). In nucleotides, the CDR3 is TGTGCCAGCAGCCACGGACAGAGTTCCTACAATGAGCAGTTCTTC. Encoded protein: CASSHGQSSYNEQFF.

This clonotype was observed at least ten times. V gene TRBV29-1 combines with J gene TRBJ2-1; maybe TRBD2 (6 bases). Germline V lookup: CDR1 SQVTM, CDR2 ANQGSEA. This CDR3 spans 14 amino acids. The CDR3 here is CSLVGPFGRNEQFF. The DNA of the CDR3 is TGCAGTCTTGTTGGCCCGTTTGGGAGGAATGAGCAGTTCTTC.

CDR3 DNA sequence: TGTGCCAGCAGCTTCTGGACGGAGCAAGAGACCCAGTACTTC. Its translation: CASSFWTEQETQYF. The chain carries TRBV7-9 and TRBJ2-5, with D unclear. V lost 3 bases, J lost 2 bases, and 10 bases lay in between. The CDR3 has 14 residues. Germline assignment: CDR1 SEHNR and CDR2 FQNEAQ (reference sequence).